Presented here are 10 T cell receptor beta chains from one specimen sequenced in a study of technical replicates of blood from several donors. Sequenced by immunoSEQ multiplex PCR; TCRdb stores in-frame clones only, minus some. The repertoire includes around 68,000 clones, under 98% of them detected once, and approximately 0.26% sits in the top ten. The sequenced sample consisted of T cells isolated from PBMCs. The origin of the receptors is a human donor in good health.

This sequence joins TRBV6-6 and TRBJ1-2; possibly TRBD1 for D (6 bases). This CDR3 contains 13 residues. Germline CDR1 reads MNHNY; CDR2 reads SVGAGI (reference sequence). V lost 3 bases to trimming and J lost 7 bases, with 12 bases between them. The CDR3 spells CASSYSTGSGYTF. CDR3 nucleotides: TGTGCCAGCAGTTATAGCACAGGGAGTGGCTACACCTTC.

The J gene is TRBJ1-5, the V gene TRBV6-1; D is unresolved. CDR1 and CDR2 from the germline V gene are MNHNS and SASEGT. The V end was cut by 2 bases, the J end by 7 bases, with 9 bases between. The CDR3 runs 13 residues. CDR3 DNA sequence: TGTGCCAGCAGTGAATCTGTTAGACAGCCCCAGCATTTT. Translating it yields CASSESVRQPQHF.

V is TRBV18 and J is TRBJ1-1; maybe TRBD1 (6 bases). The CDR3 is 11 residues long. V was shortened by 2 bases and J by 9 bases, with 7 bases between the two germline ends. Germline V gives CDR1 KGHSH, CDR2 LQKENI. DNA of the CDR3: TGTGCCAGCTCACCAGGACAGCAAGCTTTCTTT. Its protein is CASSPGQQAFF.

The chain couples TRBV7-2 to TRBJ1-5; D remains unclear. This CDR3 contains 16 residues. Between the trimmed V and J ends, which lost 5 bases and 1 base, there was a span of 15 bases. Germline CDR1 is SGHTA and CDR2 is FQGNSA. The CDR3: CASSRRPGSSNQPQHF. As DNA, the CDR3 is TGTGCCAGCAGCCGCAGACCCGGGAGCAGCAATCAGCCCCAGCATTTT.

This chain links TRBV7-9 with TRBJ2-1, with D possibly matching TRBD2 (5 bases). The CDR3 extends over 18 amino acids. Germline values: CDR1 SEHNR, CDR2 FQNEAQ (reference sequence). V lost 1 base and J lost 0, with 16 bases in between. CDR3 residues: CASSLVGSQTSSYNEQFF. The CDR3, as DNA: TGTGCCAGCAGCTTAGTAGGCAGCCAAACTAGCTCCTACAATGAGCAGTTCTTC.

CDR3 sequence: CAADSANYGYTF. As DNA, the CDR3 is TGCGCCGCAGACAGCGCAAACTATGGCTACACCTTC. This chain links TRBV10-1 with TRBJ1-2; D might be TRBD1 (5 bases). V lost 11 bases and J lost 2, with 12 bases in between. Germline assignment: CDR1 WNHNN and CDR2 SYGVQD (reference sequence). CDR3 length equals 12 residues.

The chain links TRBV4-1 to TRBJ2-1; possibly TRBD1 for D (5 bases). The CDR3 loop spans 14 amino acids. V lost 1 base to trimming and J lost 7 bases, with 11 bases between them. Germline-derived CDR1 and CDR2 are MGHRA and YSYEKL. As DNA, the CDR3 is TGCGCCAGCAGCCAAGGGGGCATAAGTAATGAGCAGTTCTTC. Its protein product is CASSQGGISNEQFF.

The chain is built from TRBV29-1 and TRBJ2-7; TRBD1 is a possible D gene (8 bases). V gave up 6 bases and J gave up 7 bases, with 16 bases separating them. Germline V CDR1 and CDR2: SQVTM, ANQGSEA. CDR3 length equals 12 residues. DNA for the CDR3: TGCAGCGTCCTCGGACAGGGAGGGGAGCAGTACTTC. The encoded protein is CSVLGQGGEQYF.

The gene calls are TRBV27 and TRBJ1-1, with D hard to call. V was trimmed by 3 bases and J by 0 bases, leaving 11 bases between them. Germline CDR1 MNHEY, CDR2 SMNVEV (reference sequence). The CDR3 has 15 residues. Here the CDR3 reads CASSFLADLNTEAFF. CDR3 nucleotide sequence: TGTGCCAGCAGTTTCCTGGCAGACTTGAACACTGAAGCTTTCTTT.

The J gene is TRBJ1-1, the V gene TRBV30; D is uncertain. Germline V gene sequence: CDR1 GTSNPN, CDR2 SVGIG (reference sequence). Trimming shortened V by 2 bases and J by 7 bases, and 8 bases separated the two germline ends. The CDR3 consists of 11 residues. CDR3 protein: CAWSFHGEAFF. CDR3 DNA: TGTGCCTGGAGTTTCCACGGTGAAGCTTTCTTT.